Each of the 16 T cell receptor beta chains below was sequenced from the same sample in a study of beta chain features in type 1 diabetes. The authors reverse transcribed all of the isolated RNA, so sequencing captured expressed TCRB transcripts. Sequenced by immunoSEQ multiplex PCR; TCRdb stores in-frame clones only, minus some. The repertoire holds a few hundred thousand clones, roughly 16% seen once, with approximately 0.02% in the top ten. Sequences were obtained from naive CD4+ T cells from blood. The source is a woman aged 18-29 years in good health.

This clone has a handful of counts. The chain couples TRBV7-9 to TRBJ1-1; D unclear. This CDR3 is built from 14 residues. The V end was cut by 1 base, the J end by 4 bases, with 10 bases between. CDR1 and CDR2 (germline): SEHNR, FQNEAQ (reference sequence). Here the CDR3 reads CASSLDLTGTEAFF. The CDR3 coding sequence is TGTGCCAGCAGCTTAGACCTAACGGGCACTGAAGCTTTCTTT.

The table lists this clone with a few counts. This chain joins TRBV5-4 and TRBJ2-1; perhaps TRBD2 as D (6 bases). CDR3 length equals 14 residues. Trimming stripped 0 bases from V and 9 bases from J, with 13 bases between. Germline loops: CDR1 SGHNT, CDR2 YYREEE (reference sequence). This CDR3 is CASSLVGGATEQFF. DNA for the CDR3: TGTGCCAGCAGCTTGGTGGGAGGTGCCACTGAGCAGTTCTTC. The full variable domain, its missing parts supplied by reference TRBV5-4 and TRBJ2-1, is ETGVTQSPTHLIKTRGQQVTLRCSSQSGHNTVSWYQQALGQGPQFIFQYYREEENGRGNFPPRFSGLQFPNYSSELNVNALELDDSALYLCASSLVGGATEQFFGPGTRLTVL.

The chain is built from TRBV9 and TRBJ2-4; D is perhaps TRBD2 (6 bases). CDR1 is SGDLS, CDR2 YYNGEE, per germline. V dropped 0 bases and J dropped 6 bases, with 16 bases sitting between them. The CDR3 spans 16 residues. The CDR3 loop is CASSVVPGGNGNIQYF. In DNA form, the CDR3 reads TGTGCCAGCAGCGTAGTACCTGGCGGGAACGGAAACATTCAGTACTTC.

The sample holds a few counts of this clone. CDR3 residues: CATSRIGQDTEAFF. CDR3 bases: TGTGCCACCAGCAGAATTGGACAGGACACTGAAGCTTTCTTT. The chain couples TRBV15 to TRBJ1-1; 7 nucleotides agree with TRBD1. Trimming removed 2 bases from V and 3 bases from J; junction bases left unmatched: 3. The CDR3 has 14 residues. Germline V gene data show CDR1 as LNHNV and CDR2 as YYDKDF (reference sequence).

This clone was seen more than once but under ten times. The chain has TRBV18 and TRBJ1-1; D is undetermined. V lost 2 bases to trimming and J lost 1 base, with 11 bases between them. This CDR3 is built from 15 residues. Germline loops: CDR1 KGHSH, CDR2 LQKENI. CDR3 nucleotides: TGTGCCAGCTCACCAGGAGAAGGAAGGAACACTGAAGCTTTCTTT. It is translated as CASSPGEGRNTEAFF. The complete variable domain, with remaining parts taken from reference TRBV18 and TRBJ1-1, reads NAGVMQNPRHLVRRRGQEARLRCSPMKGHSHVYWYRQLPEEGLKFMVYLQKENIIDESGMPKERFSAEFPKEGPSILRIQQVVRGDSAAYFCASSPGEGRNTEAFFGQGTRLTVV.

The genes are TRBV10-3 and TRBJ1-2; 9 bases fit TRBD1. Trimming took 4 bases from V and 4 from J; bases not matched to a gene: 10. Germline CDR1 is ENHRY and CDR2 is SYGVKD. CDR3 length: 16 residues. The CDR3 nucleotides read TGTGCCATCAGTGCCTCCCCCGGGACAGGGACCTATGGCTACACCTTC. As protein: CAISASPGTGTYGYTF.

This clone has more than one count but fewer than ten. The chain uses TRBV28 and TRBJ1-3, with D possibly being TRBD1 (5 bases). The CDR3 is made up of 14 amino acids. Germline V gene sequence: CDR1 MDHEN, CDR2 SYDVKM. Trimming took 6 bases from V and 7 from J, leaving 16 bases between them. The CDR3 loop reads CASSQAPGFNTIYF. DNA of the CDR3: TGTGCCAGCAGCCAAGCCCCAGGGTTTAACACCATATATTTT.

The chain couples TRBV7-2 to TRBJ2-1; 7 bases agree with TRBD2. Germline loops: CDR1 SGHTA, CDR2 FQGNSA. V lost 2 bases to trimming and J lost 8 bases; unmatched junction nucleotides: 6. This CDR3 is built from 14 residues. The CDR3 coding sequence is TGTGCCAGCAGCTTAAAATTGGGGAGGGATGAGCAGTTCTTC. Translated, it gives CASSLKLGRDEQFF.

This clone has only a few counts. The chain uses TRBV7-2 and TRBJ1-2, with a weak D call TRBD1 (6 bases). The CDR3 sequence is 14 residues long. The germline V and J ends were trimmed by 5 bases and 8 bases, with 18 bases remaining between them. Germline V CDR1 and CDR2: SGHTA, FQGNSA. CDR3 sequence reads: CASSLPDRLLGYTF. The CDR3 DNA reads TGTGCCAGCAGCCTCCCCGACAGGCTTCTGGGCTACACCTTC.

The CDR3 coding sequence is TGTGCCTGGAGTGGAGGGAAAGCTAATGAAAAACTGTTTTTT. As protein: CAWSGGKANEKLFF. The chain recombines TRBV30 with TRBJ1-4, with D hard to call. CDR1 GTSNPN and CDR2 SVGIG come from the germline V gene (reference sequence). Trimming pared 1 base from V and 3 bases from J, leaving 9 bases between. This CDR3 region has 14 residues.

This chain connects TRBV29-1 to TRBJ2-3; D is undetermined. V lost 6 bases and J lost 5, with 12 bases in between. Germline V gives CDR1 SQVTM, CDR2 ANQGSEA. The CDR3 is 12 residues long. The CDR3 here is CSVFRGVDTQYF. CDR3 bases: TGCAGCGTCTTTCGCGGAGTAGATACGCAGTATTTT.

This chain links TRBV7-9 with TRBJ1-1; perhaps TRBD1 as D (5 bases). The CDR3 spans 14 residues. Germline values: CDR1 SEHNR, CDR2 FQNEAQ (reference sequence). Trimming pared 5 bases from V and 0 bases from J, leaving 10 bases between. The CDR3 loop reads CASSPDRLNTEAFF. The CDR3, as DNA: TGTGCCAGCAGCCCCGACAGACTGAACACTGAAGCTTTCTTT. Together with reference TRBV7-9 and TRBJ1-1, the CDR3 gives the full variable domain: DTGVSQNPRHKITKRGQNVTFRCDPISEHNRLYWYRQTLGQGPEFLTYFQNEAQLEKSRLLSDRFSAERPKGSFSTLEIQRTEQGDSAMYLCASSPDRLNTEAFFGQGTRLTVV.

This chain links TRBV6-5 with TRBJ1-2; a weak D match, TRBD1 (6 bases). The CDR3 is 13 residues long. Deletions cut 0 bases from V and 6 bases from J, with 8 bases between. Per germline, CDR1 MNHEY and CDR2 SVGAGI. CDR3 sequence (DNA): TGTGCCAGCAGTTACTCACAGGGCAATGGCTACACCTTC. Translation gives CASSYSQGNGYTF.

This clone was detected only a few times. The chain recombines TRBV27 with TRBJ2-1, with 11 bases lining up with TRBD2. This CDR3 contains 15 residues. Germline assignment: CDR1 MNHEY and CDR2 SMNVEV (reference sequence). V lost 4 bases and J lost 9; bases outside the gene matches: 8. CDR3 DNA sequence: TGTGCCAGCAGTTCTCGACTAGCGGGAAGGGGTGAGCAGTTCTTC. The encoded protein is CASSSRLAGRGEQFF.

The V and J genes are TRBV15 and TRBJ2-5; 11 nucleotides line up with TRBD2. The junction had 7 bases not matched to a gene; V was cut back by 5 bases and J by 5 bases. Germline CDR1 and CDR2: LNHNV and YYDKDF (reference sequence). The CDR3 runs to 15 residues. For the CDR3, the DNA is TGTGCCACCAGCCCCACTAGCGGGAGAGGCGAGACCCAGTACTTC. Translation gives CATSPTSGRGETQYF.

The chain uses TRBV27 and TRBJ1-2; D might be TRBD1 (5 bases). Germline CDR1 MNHEY, CDR2 SMNVEV (reference sequence). The V gene lost 0 bases and the J gene lost 7 bases, with 9 bases spanning the gap. CDR3 size: 13 residues. CDR3 region: CASSLSRELGYTF. The CDR3 coding sequence is TGTGCCAGCAGTTTATCCAGGGAACTTGGCTACACCTTC.